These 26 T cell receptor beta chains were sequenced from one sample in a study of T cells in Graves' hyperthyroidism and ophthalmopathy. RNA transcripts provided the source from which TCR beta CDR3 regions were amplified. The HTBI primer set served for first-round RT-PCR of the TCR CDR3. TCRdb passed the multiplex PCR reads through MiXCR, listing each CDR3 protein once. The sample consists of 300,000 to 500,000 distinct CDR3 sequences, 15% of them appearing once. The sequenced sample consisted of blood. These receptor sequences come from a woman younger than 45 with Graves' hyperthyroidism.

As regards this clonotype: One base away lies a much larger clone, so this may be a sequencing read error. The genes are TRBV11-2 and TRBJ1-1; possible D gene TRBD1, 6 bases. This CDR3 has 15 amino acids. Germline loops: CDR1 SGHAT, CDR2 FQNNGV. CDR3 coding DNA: TGTGCCAGCAGCTTAGTGGGGGGGCGGAACACTGGAGCTTTCTTT. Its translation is CASSLVGGRNTGAFF. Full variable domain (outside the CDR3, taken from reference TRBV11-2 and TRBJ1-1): EAGVAQSPRYKIIEKRQSVAFWCNPISGHATLYWYQQILGQGPKLLIQFQNNGVVDDSQLPKDRFSAERLKGVDSTLKIQPAKLEDSAVYLCASSLVGGRNTGAFFGQGTRLTVV.

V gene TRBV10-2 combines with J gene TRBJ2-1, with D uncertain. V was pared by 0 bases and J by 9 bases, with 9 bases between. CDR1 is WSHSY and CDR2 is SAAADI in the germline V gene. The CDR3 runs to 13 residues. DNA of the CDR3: TGCGCCAGCAGTGAGTCGAGAGTAGGTGAGCAGTTCTTC. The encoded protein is CASSESRVGEQFF.

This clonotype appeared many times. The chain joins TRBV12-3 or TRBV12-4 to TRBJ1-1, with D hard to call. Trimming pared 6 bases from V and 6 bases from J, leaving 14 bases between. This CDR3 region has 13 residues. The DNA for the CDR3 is TGTGCCAGCAGCCCGAGCTCCCCGGCTGAAGCTTTCTTT. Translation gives CASSPSSPAEAFF.

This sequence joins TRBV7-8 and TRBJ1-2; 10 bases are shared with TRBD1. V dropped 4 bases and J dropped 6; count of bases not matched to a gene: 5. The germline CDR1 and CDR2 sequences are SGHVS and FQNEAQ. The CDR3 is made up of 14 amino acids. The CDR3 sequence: CASSSRQGANGYTF. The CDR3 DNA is TGTGCCAGCAGCTCCCGACAGGGGGCGAATGGCTACACCTTC.

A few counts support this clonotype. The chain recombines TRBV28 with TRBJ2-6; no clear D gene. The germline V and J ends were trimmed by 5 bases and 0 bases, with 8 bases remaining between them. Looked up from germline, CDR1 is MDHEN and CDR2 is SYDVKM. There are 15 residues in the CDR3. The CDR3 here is CASSTLSSGANVLTF. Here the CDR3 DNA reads TGTGCCAGCAGTACGTTGAGCTCTGGGGCCAACGTCCTGACTTTC. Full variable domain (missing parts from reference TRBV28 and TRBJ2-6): DVKVTQSSRYLVKRTGEKVFLECVQDMDHENMFWYRQDPGLGLRLIYFSYDVKMKEKGDIPEGYSVSREKKERFSLILESASTNQTSMYLCASSTLSSGANVLTFGAGSRLTVL.

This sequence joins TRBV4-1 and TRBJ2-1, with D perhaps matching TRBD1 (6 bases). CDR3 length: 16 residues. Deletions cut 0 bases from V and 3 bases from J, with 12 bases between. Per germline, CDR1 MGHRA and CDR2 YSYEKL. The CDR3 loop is CASSQERDTLYNEQFF. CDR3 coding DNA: TGCGCCAGCAGCCAAGAACGGGACACTCTCTACAATGAGCAGTTCTTC.

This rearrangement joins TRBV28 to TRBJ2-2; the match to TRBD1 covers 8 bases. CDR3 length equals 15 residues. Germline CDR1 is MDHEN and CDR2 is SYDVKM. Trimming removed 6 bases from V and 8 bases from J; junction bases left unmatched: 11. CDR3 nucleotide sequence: TGTGCCAGCAGGCTTCAGGGGGCTAGGCTTGGGGAGCTGTTTTTT. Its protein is CASRLQGARLGELFF.

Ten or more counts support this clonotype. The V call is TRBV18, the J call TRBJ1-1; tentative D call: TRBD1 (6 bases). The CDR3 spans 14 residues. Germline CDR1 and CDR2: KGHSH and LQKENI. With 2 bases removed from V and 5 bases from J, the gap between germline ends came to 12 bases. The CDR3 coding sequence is TGTGCCAGCTCACCAGAGAAGGGGGGTACTGAAGCTTTCTTT. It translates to CASSPEKGGTEAFF.

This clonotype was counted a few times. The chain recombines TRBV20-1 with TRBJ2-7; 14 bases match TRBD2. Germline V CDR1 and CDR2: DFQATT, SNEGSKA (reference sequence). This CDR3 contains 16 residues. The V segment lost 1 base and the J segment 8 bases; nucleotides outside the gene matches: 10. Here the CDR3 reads CSARAGTSGGGRQQYF. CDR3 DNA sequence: TGCAGTGCTAGAGCTGGGACTAGCGGGGGAGGGAGGCAGCAGTACTTC.

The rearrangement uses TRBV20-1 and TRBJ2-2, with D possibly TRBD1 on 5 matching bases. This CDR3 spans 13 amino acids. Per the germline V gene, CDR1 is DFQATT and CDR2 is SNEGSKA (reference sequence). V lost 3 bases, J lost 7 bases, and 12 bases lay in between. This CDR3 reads CSASRVLSGELFF. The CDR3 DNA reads TGCAGTGCTAGCAGGGTGCTTAGCGGGGAGCTGTTTTTT.

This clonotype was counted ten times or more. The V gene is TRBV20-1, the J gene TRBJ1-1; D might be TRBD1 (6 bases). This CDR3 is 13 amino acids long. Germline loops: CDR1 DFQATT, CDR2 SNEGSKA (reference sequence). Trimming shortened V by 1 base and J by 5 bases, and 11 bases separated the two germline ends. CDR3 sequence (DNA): TGCAGTGCTAGAGGGCAGGGGATAACTGAAGCTTTCTTT. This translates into CSARGQGITEAFF.

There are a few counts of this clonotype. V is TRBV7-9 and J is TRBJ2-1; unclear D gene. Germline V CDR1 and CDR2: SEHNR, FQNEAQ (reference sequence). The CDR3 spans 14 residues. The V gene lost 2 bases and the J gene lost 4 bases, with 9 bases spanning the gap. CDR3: CASSLSTLYNEQFF. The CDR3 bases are TGTGCCAGCAGCTTATCGACTCTATACAATGAGCAGTTCTTC.

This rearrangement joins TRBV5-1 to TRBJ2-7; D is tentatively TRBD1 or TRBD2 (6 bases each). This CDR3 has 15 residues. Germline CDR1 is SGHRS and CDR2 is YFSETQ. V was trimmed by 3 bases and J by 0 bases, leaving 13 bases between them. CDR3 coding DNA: TGCGCCAGCAGCTCGGAGGGGACACGCTCCTACGAGCAGTACTTC. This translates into CASSSEGTRSYEQYF.

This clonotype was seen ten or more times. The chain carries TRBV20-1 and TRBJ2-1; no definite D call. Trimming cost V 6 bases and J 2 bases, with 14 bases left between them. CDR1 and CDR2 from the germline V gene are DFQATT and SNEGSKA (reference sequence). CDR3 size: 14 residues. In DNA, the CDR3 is TGCAGTGCCTCTAGACGGAACCCCTACAATGAGCAGTTCTTC. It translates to CSASRRNPYNEQFF.

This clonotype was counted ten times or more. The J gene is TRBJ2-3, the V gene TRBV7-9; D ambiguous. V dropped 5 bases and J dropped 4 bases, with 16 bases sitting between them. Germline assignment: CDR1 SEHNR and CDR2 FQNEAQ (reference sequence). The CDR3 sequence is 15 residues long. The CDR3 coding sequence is TGTGCCAGCAGCCACCCCGCCCCCCAGGCAGATACGCAGTATTTT. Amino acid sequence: CASSHPAPQADTQYF. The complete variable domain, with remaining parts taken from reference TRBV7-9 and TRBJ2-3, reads DTGVSQNPRHKITKRGQNVTFRCDPISEHNRLYWYRQTLGQGPEFLTYFQNEAQLEKSRLLSDRFSAERPKGSFSTLEIQRTEQGDSAMYLCASSHPAPQADTQYFGPGTRLTVL.

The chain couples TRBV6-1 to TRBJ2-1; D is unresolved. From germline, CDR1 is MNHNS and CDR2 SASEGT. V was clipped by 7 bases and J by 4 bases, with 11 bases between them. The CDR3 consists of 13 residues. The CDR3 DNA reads TGTGCCAGCACCGCACAGAAGTACAATGAGCAGTTCTTC. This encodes CASTAQKYNEQFF.

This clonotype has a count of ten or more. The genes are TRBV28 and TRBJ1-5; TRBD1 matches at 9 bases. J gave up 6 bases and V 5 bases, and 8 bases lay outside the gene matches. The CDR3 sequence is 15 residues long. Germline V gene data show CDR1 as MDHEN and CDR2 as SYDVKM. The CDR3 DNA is TGTGCCAGCAGTCTAAGGGACAGGGTGGTTCAGCCCCAGCATTTT. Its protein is CASSLRDRVVQPQHF. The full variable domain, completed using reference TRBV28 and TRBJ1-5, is DVKVTQSSRYLVKRTGEKVFLECVQDMDHENMFWYRQDPGLGLRLIYFSYDVKMKEKGDIPEGYSVSREKKERFSLILESASTNQTSMYLCASSLRDRVVQPQHFGDGTRLSIL.

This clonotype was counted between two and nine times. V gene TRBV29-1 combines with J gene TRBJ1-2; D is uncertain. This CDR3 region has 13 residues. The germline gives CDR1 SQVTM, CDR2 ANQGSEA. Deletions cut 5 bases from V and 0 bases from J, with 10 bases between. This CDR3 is CSVSLSTNYGYTF. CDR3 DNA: TGCAGCGTTAGTCTTTCGACTAACTATGGCTACACCTTC.

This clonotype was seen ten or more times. The CDR3 nucleotides read TGTGCCAGCAGTTTATCAGTAGGGAAAGAGCAGTTCTTC. Protein sequence: CASSLSVGKEQFF. The V gene is TRBV27, the J gene TRBJ2-1; no reliable D call. Trimming pared 0 bases from V and 10 bases from J, leaving 10 bases between. Germline V gene data show CDR1 as MNHEY and CDR2 as SMNVEV (reference sequence). The length of the CDR3 is 13 residues.

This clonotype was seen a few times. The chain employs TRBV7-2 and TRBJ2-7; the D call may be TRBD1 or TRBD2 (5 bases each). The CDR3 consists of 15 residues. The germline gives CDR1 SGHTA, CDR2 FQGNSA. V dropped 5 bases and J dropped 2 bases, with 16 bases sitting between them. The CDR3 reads CASSPRLGTPYEQYF. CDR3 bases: TGTGCCAGCAGCCCTAGACTGGGGACCCCCTACGAGCAGTACTTC.

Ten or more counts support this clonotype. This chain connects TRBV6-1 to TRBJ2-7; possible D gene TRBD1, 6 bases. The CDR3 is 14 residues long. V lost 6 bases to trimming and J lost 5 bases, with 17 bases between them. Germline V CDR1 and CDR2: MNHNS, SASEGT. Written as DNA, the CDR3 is TGTGCCAGCAGGTCCGGGACATATGGAAACGAGCAGTACTTC. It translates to CASRSGTYGNEQYF.

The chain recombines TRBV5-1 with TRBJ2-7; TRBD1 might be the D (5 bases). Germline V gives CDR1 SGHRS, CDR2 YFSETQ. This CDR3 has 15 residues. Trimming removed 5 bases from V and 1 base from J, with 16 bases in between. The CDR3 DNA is TGCGCCAGCAGTCGAGGAGTGCAGGGATCCTACGAGCAGTACTTC. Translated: CASSRGVQGSYEQYF.

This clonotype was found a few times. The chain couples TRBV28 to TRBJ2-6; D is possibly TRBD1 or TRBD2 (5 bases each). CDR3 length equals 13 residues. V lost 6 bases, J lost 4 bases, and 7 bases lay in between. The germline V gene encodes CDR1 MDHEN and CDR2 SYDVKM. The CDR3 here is CASRGVGANVLTF. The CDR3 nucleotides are TGTGCCAGCAGGGGGGTAGGGGCCAACGTCCTGACTTTC.

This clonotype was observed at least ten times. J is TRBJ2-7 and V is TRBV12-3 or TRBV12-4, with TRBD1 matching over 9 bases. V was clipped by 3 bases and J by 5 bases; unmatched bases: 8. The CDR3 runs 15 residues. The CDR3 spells CASSFTGTGIDEQYF. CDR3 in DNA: TGTGCCAGCAGTTTTACCGGGACAGGGATCGACGAGCAGTACTTC.

Here the CDR3 reads CSAYRSGANVLTF. CDR3 sequence (DNA): TGCAGTGCTTACAGGTCCGGGGCCAACGTCCTGACTTTC. The chain combines TRBV20-1 with TRBJ2-6; D might be TRBD1 (5 bases). V shed 5 bases and J shed 4 bases, with 9 bases lying between them. CDR1 is DFQATT and CDR2 is SNEGSKA in the germline V gene (reference sequence). The CDR3 extends over 13 amino acids.

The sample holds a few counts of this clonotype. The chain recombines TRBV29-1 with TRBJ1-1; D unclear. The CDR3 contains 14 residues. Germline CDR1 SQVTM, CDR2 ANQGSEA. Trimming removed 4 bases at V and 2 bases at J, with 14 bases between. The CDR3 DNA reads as TGCAGCGTTGTGAGGAGCGGGCCCAACACTGAAGCTTTCTTT. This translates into CSVVRSGPNTEAFF.